The entry below describes one T cell receptor (beta chain). The data were obtained in a study of blood T cell repertoires in COVID-19. Across the whole study: The United States, Italy and Spain were the sources of the acute and convalescent COVID-19 samples. T cells, B-cell-depleted T cells, or PBMCs supplied cDNA or gDNA.

The CDR3 extends over 16 amino acids. V was pared by 6 bases and J by 2 bases, with 17 bases between. Germline CDR1 is SGHRS and CDR2 is YFSETQ. Authors' analysis steps: How many nucleated cells were present was estimated from reference gene primer amplification. Profiled with immunoSEQ multiplex PCR; TCRdb holds only in-frame clones, not every one. Clonal size and the V and J genes are those of that table, whereas D and trimming came from the DNA. The sample includes around 270,000 clones, about 87% of them seen just once. The receptor's source is a man in his fifties or sixties who had recovered from COVID-19. Material: peripheral blood. V and J are TRBV5-1 and TRBJ2-2; maybe TRBD1 (6 bases). In DNA form, the CDR3 reads TGCGCCAGCATGCTGGGTAGGACAGCCAACACCGGGGAGCTGTTTTTT. Translated, it gives CASMLGRTANTGELFF.